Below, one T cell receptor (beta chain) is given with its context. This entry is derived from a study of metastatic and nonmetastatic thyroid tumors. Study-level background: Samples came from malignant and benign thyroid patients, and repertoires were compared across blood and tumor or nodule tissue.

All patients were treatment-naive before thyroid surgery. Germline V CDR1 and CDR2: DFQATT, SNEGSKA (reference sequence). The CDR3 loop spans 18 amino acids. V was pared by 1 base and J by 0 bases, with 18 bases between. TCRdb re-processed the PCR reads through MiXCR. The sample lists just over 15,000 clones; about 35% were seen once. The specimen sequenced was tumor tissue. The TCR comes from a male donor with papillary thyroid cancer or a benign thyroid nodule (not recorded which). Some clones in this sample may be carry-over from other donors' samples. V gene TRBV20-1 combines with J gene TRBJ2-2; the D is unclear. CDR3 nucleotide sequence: TGCAGTGCTAGAGTCGACGGCTTATTGCTACCGAACACCGGGGAGCTGTTTTTT. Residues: CSARVDGLLLPNTGELFF.